The 26 T cell receptor beta chains below all came from one sample that was sequenced in a study of T cells after yellow fever vaccination. Each CDR3 protein is one row after TCRdb ran MiXCR on the 5' RACE reads. The sample lists a few hundred thousand distinct CDR3 sequences, over 8% occurring once. Source: PBMCs, taken on the day of the first yellow fever vaccination. All receptors come from a young man who received the YFV17D yellow fever vaccine.

This clonotype was observed a handful of times. The chain carries TRBV2 and TRBJ2-2, with D maybe TRBD2 (5 bases). Germline CDR1 and CDR2: SNHLY and FYNNEI. The CDR3 has 14 amino acids. Trimming took 6 bases from V and 1 from J, leaving 9 bases between them. CDR3 DNA sequence: TGTGCCAGCAGGGAGGCGGGGAACACCGGGGAGCTGTTTTTT. Translated: CASREAGNTGELFF. Filled out from reference TRBV2 and TRBJ2-2, the complete variable domain reads EPEVTQTPSHQVTQMGQEVILRCVPISNHLYFYWYRQILGQKVEFLVSFYNNEISEKSEIFDDQFSVERPDGSNFTLKIRSTKLEDSAMYFCASREAGNTGELFFGEGSRLTVL.

The rearrangement joins TRBV5-1 to TRBJ2-7, with D tentatively TRBD1 (6 bases). The V gene lost 5 bases and the J gene lost 2 bases, with 11 bases spanning the gap. Per germline, CDR1 SGHRS and CDR2 YFSETQ. This CDR3 has 13 amino acids. The CDR3, as DNA: TGCGCCAGCAGTATGGACAGACCCTACGAGCAGTACTTC. This sequence encodes CASSMDRPYEQYF.

This clonotype was detected a few times. This rearrangement joins TRBV5-1 to TRBJ1-5; D gene ambiguous. CDR1 and CDR2 from the germline V gene are SGHRS and YFSETQ. The V end lost 1 base, the J end lost 6 bases, and 8 bases lay between the germline ends. The CDR3 spans 13 residues. The CDR3 nucleotides read TGCGCCAGCAGCTTGAACGAGGGTCAGCCCCAGCATTTT. This translates into CASSLNEGQPQHF.

V and J are TRBV12-3 or TRBV12-4 and TRBJ1-2; a possible D gene is TRBD1 (6 bases). The CDR3 is made up of 13 amino acids. Trimming stripped 3 bases from V and 8 bases from J, with 13 bases between. The DNA for the CDR3 is TGTGCCAGCAGTTTCAGGCAGGGGCGAGGCTACACCTTC. The encoded protein is CASSFRQGRGYTF.

This clonotype occurred a few times. The chain links TRBV6-5 to TRBJ1-1; no firm D call. The germline V and J ends were trimmed by 0 bases and 7 bases, with 9 bases remaining between them. Germline V gene data show CDR1 as MNHEY and CDR2 as SVGAGI. This CDR3 comprises 13 residues. The CDR3 DNA is TGTGCCAGCAGTTACTCTTGGGGAAATGAAGCTTTCTTT. This codes for CASSYSWGNEAFF.

The chain couples TRBV5-1 to TRBJ2-3; TRBD1 matches 10 bases. Germline trimming cut 5 bases from V and 8 bases from J; bases unmatched to any gene: 8. The germline V gene encodes CDR1 SGHRS and CDR2 YFSETQ. This CDR3 is 14 amino acids long. In nucleotides, the CDR3 is TGCGCCAGCAGTGGGACAGGGGTGTATGGTACGCAGTATTTT. It translates to CASSGTGVYGTQYF.

A few counts support this clonotype. The CDR3 sequence is CASSLVSGVLSYEQYF. CDR3 coding DNA: TGTGCCAGCAGCTTAGTTTCGGGGGTTCTCTCCTACGAGCAGTACTTC. The rearrangement links TRBV7-9 to TRBJ2-7; a possible D gene is TRBD2 (6 bases). Germline V gene sequence: CDR1 SEHNR, CDR2 FQNEAQ (reference sequence). The CDR3 length is 16 residues. The V and J ends lost 1 base and 0 bases respectively, with 13 bases between them.

This clonotype was recorded a few times. V gene TRBV7-9 combines with J gene TRBJ2-7; 7 nucleotides agree with TRBD1. The trim removed 3 bases at V and 0 bases at J, leaving 2 bases unmatched. CDR1 and CDR2 (germline): SEHNR, FQNEAQ (reference sequence). There are 14 residues in the CDR3. The CDR3 nucleotides are TGTGCCAGCAGCTTCGACAGGGCCTCCTACGAGCAGTACGTC. Protein: CASSFDRASYEQYV.

This clonotype was counted ten times or more. The chain carries TRBV5-1 and TRBJ2-1; D not certain. The CDR3 has 13 amino acids. The germline V gene has CDR1 SGHRS and CDR2 YFSETQ. V was pared by 0 bases and J by 6 bases, with 7 bases between. Here the CDR3 DNA reads TGCGCCAGCAGCTTGGGAGTCCCCAATGAGCAGTTCTTC. This encodes CASSLGVPNEQFF.

This clonotype was seen more than once but under ten times. The rearrangement links TRBV9 to TRBJ2-1, with 11 bases matching TRBD2. The germline gives CDR1 SGDLS, CDR2 YYNGEE. This CDR3 comprises 16 residues. J gave up 0 bases and V 9 bases, and 8 bases lay outside the gene matches. CDR3 DNA sequence: TGTGCCACCTCACTAGCGGGGGAGAGCTCCTACAATGAGCAGTTCTTC. Its translation: CATSLAGESSYNEQFF.

V is TRBV11-1 and J is TRBJ1-6; TRBD1 might be the D (6 bases). V was trimmed by 2 bases and J by 7 bases, leaving 21 bases between them. Per the germline V gene, CDR1 is SGHAT and CDR2 is FQDESV (reference sequence). The CDR3 sequence is 18 residues long. CDR3 sequence (DNA): TGTGCCAGCAGCTTACATCGGTCGGGAACAGGGAGAAATTCACCCCTCCACTTT. Translation gives CASSLHRSGTGRNSPLHF.

This clonotype has just a few counts. The V and J genes are TRBV20-1 and TRBJ2-3; no reliable D call. Trimming stripped 0 bases from V and 3 bases from J, with 7 bases between. Germline CDR1 DFQATT, CDR2 SNEGSKA (reference sequence). CDR3 length: 13 residues. The CDR3 loop reads CSARDLVTDTQYF. The CDR3 nucleotides are TGCAGTGCTAGAGATTTGGTAACAGATACGCAGTATTTT.

The J gene is TRBJ2-5, the V gene TRBV5-1; D tentatively fits TRBD1 or TRBD2 (5 bases each). The CDR3 sequence is 12 residues long. The V and J ends lost 5 bases and 5 bases respectively, with 10 bases between them. Looked up from germline, CDR1 is SGHRS and CDR2 is YFSETQ. The CDR3: CASRGDGETQYF. The CDR3 bases are TGCGCCAGCAGAGGGGACGGGGAGACCCAGTACTTC.

The chain links TRBV12-3 or TRBV12-4 to TRBJ2-1; 8 bases line up with TRBD1. J was trimmed by 2 bases and V by 3 bases; bases with no gene match: 6. There are 16 residues in the CDR3. The CDR3 loop is CASSFGAGQAYNEQFF. The CDR3 region has the DNA TGTGCCAGCAGTTTCGGGGCGGGACAGGCCTACAATGAGCAGTTCTTC.

The rearrangement uses TRBV4-2 and TRBJ2-3; 8 bases map to TRBD2. This CDR3 is built from 18 residues. Germline V gives CDR1 LGHNA, CDR2 YNFKEQ. J was trimmed by 5 bases and V by 3 bases; bases with no gene match: 16. Written as DNA, the CDR3 is TGTGCCAGCAGCCAGCCGGGGTTAGGGGCGGGGGGAGTAGATACGCAGTATTTT. As protein: CASSQPGLGAGGVDTQYF.

The chain carries TRBV7-2 and TRBJ2-5; D may correspond to TRBD1 or TRBD2 (5 bases each). Trimming took 4 bases from V and 5 from J, leaving 14 bases between them. Germline CDR1 SGHTA, CDR2 FQGNSA. This CDR3 comprises 14 residues. CDR3 DNA sequence: TGTGCCAGCAGCTCAGGGACGGTGGTGGAGACCCAGTACTTC. Residues: CASSSGTVVETQYF.

This sequence joins TRBV2 and TRBJ2-5, with D possibly being TRBD2 (5 bases). V was trimmed by 2 bases and J by 4 bases, leaving 11 bases between them. The CDR3 is 14 residues long. Germline CDR1 SNHLY, CDR2 FYNNEI. The DNA for the CDR3 is TGTGCCAGCAGTGAAACTAGAGTAGGAGAGACCCAGTACTTC. Its translation: CASSETRVGETQYF.

This clonotype was counted only a few times. The gene calls are TRBV5-8 and TRBJ1-1, with 7 bases lining up with TRBD1. Germline assignment: CDR1 SGHTS and CDR2 YDEGEE. After removal of 2 bases from V and 0 bases from J, the junction contained 7 bases not matched to a gene. The CDR3 has 16 amino acids. In DNA, the CDR3 is TGTGCCAGCAGCTTAATCCCAGGGGGGATGAACACTGAAGCTTTCTTT. Its protein is CASSLIPGGMNTEAFF.

There are a few counts of this clonotype. V usage is TRBV10-3 and J usage is TRBJ2-6; D is unresolved. This CDR3 spans 17 amino acids. Germline loops: CDR1 ENHRY, CDR2 SYGVKD. Trimming removed 2 bases from V and 0 bases from J, with 11 bases in between. This CDR3 reads CAISEIRRISGANVLTF. The DNA of the CDR3 is TGTGCCATCAGTGAGATTCGACGGATCTCTGGGGCCAACGTCCTGACTTTC.

This clonotype was counted only a few times. This chain's CDR3 is CASSFRAAGLYGYTF. In nucleotides, the CDR3 is TGTGCCAGCAGTTTCCGTGCGGCAGGACTCTATGGCTACACCTTC. This chain uses TRBV12-3 or TRBV12-4 with TRBJ1-2; D unclear. Trimming left V 3 bases short and J 4 bases short, with 15 bases between. The CDR3 sequence is 15 residues long.

In this sample, this clonotype turned up many times. V usage is TRBV5-5 and J usage is TRBJ1-6; D is uncertain. Germline CDR1 SGHKS, CDR2 YYEKEE (reference sequence). The CDR3 length is 15 residues. Trimming cost V 4 bases and J 4 bases, with 12 bases left between them. The CDR3 coding sequence is TGTGCCAGCAGCCCAGGACGCAATTATAATTCACCCCTCCACTTT. It yields the protein CASSPGRNYNSPLHF.

There are many counts of this clonotype. The chain recombines TRBV5-6 with TRBJ2-7; D is undetermined. V gave up 1 base and J gave up 1 base, with 9 bases separating them. Germline loops: CDR1 SGHDT, CDR2 YYEEEE. The CDR3 totals 14 residues. CDR3 sequence (DNA): TGTGCCAGCAGCTTGACTGGCGATTCCTACGAGCAGTACTTC. Its translation: CASSLTGDSYEQYF.

Notes on this clonotype: This may stem from a read error, because a much larger clone lies one nucleotide away. The chain uses TRBV6-6 and TRBJ2-2; D is possibly TRBD1 (6 bases). In germline, CDR1 is MNHNY, CDR2 SVGAGI (reference sequence). There are 13 residues in the CDR3. In nucleotides, the CDR3 is TGTGCCAGCAATCAACGGGACACCGGGGAGCTGTATTTT. As protein: CASNQRDTGELYF.

V usage is TRBV20-1 and J usage is TRBJ2-5; D is possibly TRBD1 or TRBD2 (5 bases each). The CDR3 extends over 14 amino acids. The germline gives CDR1 DFQATT, CDR2 SNEGSKA (reference sequence). Trimming left V 6 bases short and J 4 bases short, with 18 bases between. This chain's CDR3 is CSAPGRPVGETQYF. The CDR3 DNA follows: TGCAGTGCGCCGGGACGACCGGTAGGAGAGACCCAGTACTTC.

This clonotype was observed a handful of times. This chain connects TRBV7-3 to TRBJ2-5, with D hard to call. Germline CDR1 and CDR2: SGHTA and FQGTGA. Trimming pared 2 bases from V and 5 bases from J, leaving 9 bases between. This CDR3 spans 13 amino acids. CDR3 sequence reads: CASSLHFPETQYF. CDR3 DNA sequence: TGTGCCAGCAGCTTACATTTTCCGGAGACCCAGTACTTC.

This clonotype occurred many times. The chain combines TRBV20-1 with TRBJ2-1, with 9 positions matching TRBD1. The CDR3 has 12 amino acids. V was clipped by 7 bases and J by 9 bases; unmatched bases: 7. Germline V lookup: CDR1 DFQATT, CDR2 SNEGSKA (reference sequence). As DNA, the CDR3 is TGCAGTGTTCGGGACAGGGTCGGTGAGCAGTTCTTC. Translating gives CSVRDRVGEQFF.